Listed here are 7 T cell receptor beta chains from one sample, sequenced in a study of shared clonotypes between healthy human individuals. As defined, naive CD8 cells were CD45RO-negative and positively selected for CCR7, with terminally differentiated effector memory CD45RA+ cells excluded. The assay was immunoSEQ multiplex PCR, and TCRdb's table has in-frame clones only and misses some. The profile covers more than 500,000 clones, with 85% to 95% appearing a single time and about 0.11% taken by the ten largest. The sequenced sample consisted of naive CD8+ T cells sorted from blood. These receptors were taken from a woman in her twenties or thirties in good health.

The chain recombines TRBV13 with TRBJ2-3; 8 bases fit TRBD1. CDR3 length: 15 amino acids. Germline assignment: CDR1 PRHDT and CDR2 FYEKMQ (reference sequence). The trim removed 2 bases at V and 5 bases at J, leaving 6 bases unmatched. CDR3 residues: CASSLLQGAQDTQYF. CDR3 DNA sequence: TGTGCCAGCAGCTTACTCCAGGGGGCCCAAGATACGCAGTATTTT.

The V gene is TRBV7-9, the J gene TRBJ2-1, with 7 bases that match TRBD1. The CDR3 is 17 residues long. After removal of 4 bases from V and 5 bases from J, the junction contained 14 bases not matched to a gene. Looked up from germline, CDR1 is SEHNR and CDR2 is FQNEAQ (reference sequence). The CDR3 spells CASSSSEGAALHNEQFF. The DNA for the CDR3 is TGTGCCAGCAGCTCCTCAGAGGGGGCCGCCCTTCACAATGAGCAGTTCTTC.

The chain links TRBV25-1 to TRBJ1-1; TRBD1 might be the D (6 bases). Germline loops: CDR1 MGHDK, CDR2 SYGVNS. The CDR3 is 11 amino acids. Trimming left V 6 bases short and J 7 bases short, with 9 bases between. DNA of the CDR3: TGTGCCAGCAGCCTGACAGGTGAAGCTTTCTTT. It yields the protein CASSLTGEAFF.

This chain links TRBV27 with TRBJ1-6; D gene uncertain. The CDR3 runs to 13 residues. CDR1 is MNHEY and CDR2 is SMNVEV in the germline V gene (reference sequence). Trimming stripped 0 bases from V and 13 bases from J, with 10 bases between. The CDR3 reads CASSLSHSSPLHF. As DNA, the CDR3 is TGTGCCAGCAGTTTATCACACTCGTCGCCCCTCCACTTT.

The chain combines TRBV2 with TRBJ2-3, with 8 bases fitting TRBD2. The CDR3 length is 17 residues. J was trimmed by 2 bases and V by 7 bases; bases with no gene match: 14. Germline V lookup: CDR1 SNHLY, CDR2 FYNNEI. The CDR3 coding sequence is TGTGCCAGCATTTTTGGGAGCGGGAGTTCGGTCACAGATACGCAGTATTTT. Translating it yields CASIFGSGSSVTDTQYF.

This sequence joins TRBV9 and TRBJ1-5; D is possibly TRBD1 (6 bases). Germline V gene sequence: CDR1 SGDLS, CDR2 YYNGEE. V lost 10 bases and J 0 bases, leaving 14 bases between the germline ends. The CDR3 covers 14 residues. The CDR3 here is CACTGTHSNQPQHF. DNA for the CDR3: TGTGCCTGCACCGGGACACATAGCAATCAGCCCCAGCATTTT. The variable domain in full, with the rest retrieved from reference TRBV9 and TRBJ1-5, is DSGVTQTPKHLITATGQRVTLRCSPRSGDLSVYWYQQSLDQGLQFLIQYYNGEERAKGNILERFSAQQFPDLHSELNLSSLELGDSALYFCACTGTHSNQPQHFGDGTRLSIL.

This sequence joins TRBV19 and TRBJ2-5; D might be TRBD2 (6 bases). The assigned J gene may be wrong: the sequence end matches TRBJ2-7 better. The length of the CDR3 is 14 residues. The germline CDR1 and CDR2 sequences are LNHDA and SQIVND (reference sequence). This chain's CDR3 is CASSYGSGSYEQYF. CDR3 bases: TGTGCCAGTAGTTACGGGAGCGGGTCCTACGAGCAGTACTTC.